This record concerns one TCR beta chain sequence. The target antigen is unknown. This sample was taken from a study of identical twins. V was cut by 5 bases and J by 9 bases, with 22 bases left in between. The length of the CDR3 is 15 residues. Germline CDR1 SEHNR, CDR2 FQNEAQ (reference sequence). Findings of the study overall: Potential partial confounding of zero-insertion analyses by invariant MAIT and iNKT cells was noted.

Unique molecular identifiers were present on the cDNA, which also gained a universal primer site by template switching. Via MiXCR, TCRdb re-called the 5' RACE reads, giving one row per CDR3 protein. Altogether 400,000 to 650,000 distinct CDR3 sequences are present, less than 25% being singletons, with the ten largest covering about 0.91%. This sample was shared with a second study, whose subject was T cells expressing NK-cell markers.

The receptor comes from a woman younger than 35 in good health. The specimen was CD4+ T cells sorted from blood. The chain couples TRBV7-9 to TRBJ1-1; the D gene is possibly TRBD1 (6 bases). CDR3 residues: CASSQGTSVDVQAFF. In DNA form, the CDR3 reads TGTGCCAGCAGCCAGGGGACCTCCGTCGATGTTCAAGCTTTCTTT. Full variable domain (remainder filled in from reference TRBV7-9 and TRBJ1-1): DTGVSQNPRHKITKRGQNVTFRCDPISEHNRLYWYRQTLGQGPEFLTYFQNEAQLEKSRLLSDRFSAERPKGSFSTLEIQRTEQGDSAMYLCASSQGTSVDVQAFFGQGTRLTVV.